The T cell receptor beta chain described here comes from a study of T cell responses to AZD1222 COVID-19 vaccine. Overall study: Pooling was applied to second doses at about 4 or about 12 weeks. Findings and caveats of the study: Among spike-specific TCRs, nearly half reportedly target unmutated variant regions. No repertoire was sampled before or during the peak T cell response, only after it. Spike regions recognized by vaccine-associated CD4 TCRs spanned the protein, led by 160-218 and 743-854.

With regard to this clone: Its antigen is not known.

The protocol was immunoSEQ multiplex PCR, while the TCRdb copy is restricted to in-frame clones and leaves out a portion. The sample consists of roughly 130,000 clones, around 94% of them appearing once. This specimen consisted of peripheral blood, obtained on day 0 of AZD1222 vaccination. This receptor was taken from an adult in good health.

CDR3 nucleotides: TGTGCCAGCAGCTTAAATGTGAACACTGAAGCTTTCTTT. It is translated as CASSLNVNTEAFF. The chain is built from TRBV7-9 and TRBJ1-1; D gene uncertain. The V gene lost 2 bases and the J gene lost 0 bases, with 4 bases spanning the gap. The CDR3 sequence is 13 residues long. The germline gives CDR1 SEHNR, CDR2 FQNEAQ (reference sequence).